The source of this T cell receptor beta chain is a study of T cells in Graves' hyperthyroidism and ophthalmopathy. The CDR3 regions of TCR beta were amplified from RNA transcripts. During a first-round RT-PCR of the TCR CDR3, the HTBI primer set was used. TCRdb used MiXCR to reprocess the multiplex PCR reads, holding one entry per CDR3 protein. Among about 380,000 distinct CDR3 sequences listed, approximately 17% were seen once. This clonotype was counted a few times. This may arise from a read error, as a much more abundant clone is one base away. The ends were cut back, 6 bases at V and 0 bases at J, with 18 bases in the middle. CDR1 and CDR2 from the germline V gene are DFQATT and SNEGSKA (reference sequence). The CDR3 loop spans 15 amino acids.

This TCR derives from a man younger than 35 with Graves' ophthalmopathy. This rearrangement joins TRBV20-1 to TRBJ2-7; maybe TRBD1 (5 bases). The source material was blood. The CDR3 DNA reads TGCAGTGCAAAGCCCCCACAGGAGCTCTCCTACGAGCAGTACTTC. It encodes CSAKPPQELSYEQYF.